This T cell receptor beta chain derives from a study of cytomegalovirus exposure and HLA in healthy donors. Study observations and caveats: The only immune exposure information that was available was CMV serostatus. What TCR beta sequences reportedly achieved was accurate prediction of HLA-A and HLA-B alleles in most subjects. Specificity for CMV antigens was confirmed in vitro for a few of the CMV-associated chains. The authors considered a cluster of highly shared sequence variants likely to be a sequencing artifact.

As for this clone: Its antigen is not known.

CDR1 is WNHNN, CDR2 SYGVQD, per germline (reference sequence). Losses at the gene ends were 5 bases for V and 2 bases for J; bases not matched to a gene: 5. CDR3 length: 16 amino acids. The PCR employed 60 Vbeta primers together with 13 Jbeta primers. The assay was immunoSEQ multiplex PCR, and TCRdb's table has in-frame clones only and misses some. The table includes about 220,000 clones, 65% to 75% detected once. The sequencing input was PBMCs. The chain has TRBV10-1 and TRBJ2-3, with 12 bases aligning to TRBD2. This TCR was recovered from a woman under 40 in good health and CMV-seronegative. Here the CDR3 DNA reads TGCGCCAGCAGTTTGACTAGCGGGAGTGACACAGATACGCAGTATTTT. It codes for CASSLTSGSDTDTQYF.